This T cell receptor beta chain was sequenced for a study of T cells after yellow fever vaccination. Overall study context: Fractions containing few cells were prepared with SMART-Seq v4 Ultra Low Input.

CDR1 SQVTM and CDR2 ANQGSEA come from the germline V gene. CDR3 length: 11 residues. V was shortened by 4 bases and J by 1 base, with 4 bases between the two germline ends. A process of 5'RACE template switching, which added a universal primer site and UMIs, was used to make TCR cDNA. TCRdb called the 5' RACE reads again in MiXCR, with one record for every CDR3 protein. The top ten clones hold more than 12% of a sample with hundreds of thousands of distinct CDR3 sequences, roughly 13% of them seen once. This clonotype was seen a few times. The rearrangement joins TRBV29-1 to TRBJ1-1; D gene unclear. Sequenced here: PBMCs, sampled on the day of the yellow fever booster vaccination. This TCR was sampled from a man aged 30 to 45 who received the YFV17D yellow fever vaccine. CDR3 nucleotides: TGCAGCGTTGGTAAGAACACTGAAGCTTTCTTT. Its protein is CSVGKNTEAFF.